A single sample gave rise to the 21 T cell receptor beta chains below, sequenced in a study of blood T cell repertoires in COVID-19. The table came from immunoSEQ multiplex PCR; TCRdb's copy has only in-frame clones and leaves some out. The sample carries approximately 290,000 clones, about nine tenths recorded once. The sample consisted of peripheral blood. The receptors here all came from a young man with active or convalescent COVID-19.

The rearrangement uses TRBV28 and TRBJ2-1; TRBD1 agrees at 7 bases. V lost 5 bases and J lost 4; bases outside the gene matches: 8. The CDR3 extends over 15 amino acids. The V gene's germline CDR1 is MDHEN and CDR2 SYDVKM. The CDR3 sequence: CASSTTGTAYNEQFF. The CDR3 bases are TGTGCCAGCAGTACAACCGGGACAGCTTACAATGAGCAGTTCTTC.

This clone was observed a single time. This CDR3 reads CASSLGARRLDGRSYEQYF. The CDR3 nucleotides are TGTGCCAGCAGCTTAGGCGCTCGGAGACTAGACGGGCGCTCCTACGAGCAGTACTTC. The chain uses TRBV7-2 and TRBJ2-7; the D gene is possibly TRBD2 (6 bases). Germline CDR1 is SGHTA and CDR2 is FQGNSA. V dropped 1 base and J dropped 0 bases, with 22 bases sitting between them. This CDR3 contains 19 residues.

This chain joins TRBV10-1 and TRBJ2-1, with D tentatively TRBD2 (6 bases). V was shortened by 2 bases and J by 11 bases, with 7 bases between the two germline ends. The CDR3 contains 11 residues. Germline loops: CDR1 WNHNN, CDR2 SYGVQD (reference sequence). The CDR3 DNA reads TGCGCCAGCAGTGAGGGACTAAAGCAGTTCTTC. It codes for CASSEGLKQFF.

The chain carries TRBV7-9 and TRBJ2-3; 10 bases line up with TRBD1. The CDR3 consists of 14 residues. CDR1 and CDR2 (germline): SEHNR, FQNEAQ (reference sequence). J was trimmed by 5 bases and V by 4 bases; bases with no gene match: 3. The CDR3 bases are TGTGCCAGCAGCTGGACAGGGGGGATAGATACGCAGTATTTT. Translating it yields CASSWTGGIDTQYF.

This CDR3 is CASSEGTYLYSGANVLTF. The CDR3, as DNA: TGTGCCAGCAGTGAGGGGACATACCTTTACTCTGGGGCCAACGTCCTGACTTTC. The J gene is TRBJ2-6, the V gene TRBV28; possibly TRBD1 for D (6 bases). CDR3 length: 18 amino acids. V was pared by 5 bases and J by 0 bases, with 17 bases between. Germline V gives CDR1 MDHEN, CDR2 SYDVKM.

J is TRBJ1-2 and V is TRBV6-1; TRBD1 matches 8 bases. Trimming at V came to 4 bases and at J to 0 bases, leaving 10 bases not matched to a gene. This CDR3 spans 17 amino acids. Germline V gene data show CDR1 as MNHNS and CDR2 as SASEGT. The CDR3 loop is CASSAPGQEPSNYGYTF. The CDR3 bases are TGTGCCAGCAGTGCCCCGGGACAGGAGCCGTCTAACTATGGCTACACCTTC.

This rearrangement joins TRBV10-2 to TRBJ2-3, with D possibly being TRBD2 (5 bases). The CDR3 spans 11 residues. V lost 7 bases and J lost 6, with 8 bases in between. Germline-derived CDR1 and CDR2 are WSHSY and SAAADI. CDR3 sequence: CASTGGDTQYF. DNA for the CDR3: TGCGCCAGCACCGGCGGGGATACGCAGTATTTT.

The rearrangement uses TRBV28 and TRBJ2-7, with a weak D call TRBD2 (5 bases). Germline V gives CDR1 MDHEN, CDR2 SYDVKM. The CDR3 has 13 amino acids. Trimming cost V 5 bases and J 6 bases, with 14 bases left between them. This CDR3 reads CASSPTDWIEQYF. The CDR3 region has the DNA TGTGCCAGCAGTCCCACGGACTGGATCGAGCAGTACTTC.

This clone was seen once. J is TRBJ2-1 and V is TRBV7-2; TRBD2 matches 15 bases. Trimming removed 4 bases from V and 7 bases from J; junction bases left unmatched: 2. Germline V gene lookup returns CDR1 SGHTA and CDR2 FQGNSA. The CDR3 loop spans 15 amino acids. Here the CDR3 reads CASSWTSGGENEQFF. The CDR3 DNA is TGTGCCAGCAGCTGGACTAGCGGGGGGGAGAATGAGCAGTTCTTC. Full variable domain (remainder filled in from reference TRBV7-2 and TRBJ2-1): GAGVSQSPSNKVTEKGKDVELRCDPISGHTALYWYRQSLGQGLEFLIYFQGNSAPDKSGLPSDRFSAERTGGSVSTLTIQRTQQEDSAVYLCASSWTSGGENEQFFGPGTRLTVL.

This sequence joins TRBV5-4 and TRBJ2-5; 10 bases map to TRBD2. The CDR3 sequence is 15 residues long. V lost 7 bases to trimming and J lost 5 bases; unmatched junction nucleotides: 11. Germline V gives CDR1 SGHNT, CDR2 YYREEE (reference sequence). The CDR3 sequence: CASSGASGGGETQYF. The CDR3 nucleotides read TGTGCCAGCTCCGGGGCTAGCGGGGGCGGGGAGACCCAGTACTTC.

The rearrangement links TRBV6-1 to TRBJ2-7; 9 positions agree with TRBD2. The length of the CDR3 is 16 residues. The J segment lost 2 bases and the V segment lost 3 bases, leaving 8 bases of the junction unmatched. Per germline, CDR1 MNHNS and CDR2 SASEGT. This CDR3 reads CASSDGASGATYEQYF. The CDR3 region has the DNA TGTGCCAGCAGTGATGGTGCTAGCGGGGCCACCTACGAGCAGTACTTC.

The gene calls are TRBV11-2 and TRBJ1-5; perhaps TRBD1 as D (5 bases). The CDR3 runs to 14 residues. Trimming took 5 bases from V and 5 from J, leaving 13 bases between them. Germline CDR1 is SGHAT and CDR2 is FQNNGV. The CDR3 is CASSAGTGDQPQHF. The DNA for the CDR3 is TGTGCCAGCAGCGCCGGGACGGGAGATCAGCCCCAGCATTTT.

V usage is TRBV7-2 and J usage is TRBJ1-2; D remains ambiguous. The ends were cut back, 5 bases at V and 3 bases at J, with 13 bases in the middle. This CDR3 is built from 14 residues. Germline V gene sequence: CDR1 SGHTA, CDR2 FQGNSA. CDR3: CASSKQSLDYGYTF. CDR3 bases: TGTGCCAGCAGCAAACAGTCGTTAGACTATGGCTACACCTTC. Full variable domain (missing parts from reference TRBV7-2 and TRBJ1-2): GAGVSQSPSNKVTEKGKDVELRCDPISGHTALYWYRQSLGQGLEFLIYFQGNSAPDKSGLPSDRFSAERTGGSVSTLTIQRTQQEDSAVYLCASSKQSLDYGYTFGSGTRLTVV.

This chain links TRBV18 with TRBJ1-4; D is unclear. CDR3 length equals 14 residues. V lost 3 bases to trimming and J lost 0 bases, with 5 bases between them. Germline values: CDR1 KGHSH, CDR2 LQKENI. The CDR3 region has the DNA TGTGCCAGCTCACCGGCAGCAACTAATGAAAAACTGTTTTTT. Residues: CASSPAATNEKLFF.

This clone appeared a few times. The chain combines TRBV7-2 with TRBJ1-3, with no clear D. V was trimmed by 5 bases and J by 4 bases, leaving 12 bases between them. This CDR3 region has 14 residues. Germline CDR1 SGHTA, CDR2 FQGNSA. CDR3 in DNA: TGTGCCAGCAGCCCAAACTTTAGCGGAAACACCATATATTTT. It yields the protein CASSPNFSGNTIYF.

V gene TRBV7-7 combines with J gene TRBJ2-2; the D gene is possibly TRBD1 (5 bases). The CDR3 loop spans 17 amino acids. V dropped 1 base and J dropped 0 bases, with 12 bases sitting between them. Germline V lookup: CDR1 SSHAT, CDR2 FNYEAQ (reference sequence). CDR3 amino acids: CASSLEFIGANTGELFF. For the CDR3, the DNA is TGTGCCAGCAGCTTAGAGTTCATAGGGGCGAACACCGGGGAGCTGTTTTTT.

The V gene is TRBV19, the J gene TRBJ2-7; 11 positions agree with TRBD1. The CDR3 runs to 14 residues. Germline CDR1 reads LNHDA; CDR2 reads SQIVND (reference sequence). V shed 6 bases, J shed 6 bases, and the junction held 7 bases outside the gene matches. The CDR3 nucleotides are TGTGCCAGTAGCTTCGGGACAGGGGGATCCGAGCAGTACTTC. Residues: CASSFGTGGSEQYF.

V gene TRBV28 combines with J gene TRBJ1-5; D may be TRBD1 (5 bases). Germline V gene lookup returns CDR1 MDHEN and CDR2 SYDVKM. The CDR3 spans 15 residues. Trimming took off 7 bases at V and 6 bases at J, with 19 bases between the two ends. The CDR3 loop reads CASNQGGTLFQPQHF. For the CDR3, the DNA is TGTGCCAGCAACCAGGGAGGGACCTTATTTCAGCCCCAGCATTTT.

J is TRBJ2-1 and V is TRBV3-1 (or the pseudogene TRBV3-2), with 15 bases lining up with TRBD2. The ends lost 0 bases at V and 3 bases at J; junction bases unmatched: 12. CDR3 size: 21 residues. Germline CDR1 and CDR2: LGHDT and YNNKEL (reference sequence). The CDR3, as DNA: TGTGCCAGCAGCCAAGACGGCTACGGACTAGCGGGAGGGCCGAGCTACAATGAGCAGTTCTTC. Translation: CASSQDGYGLAGGPSYNEQFF.

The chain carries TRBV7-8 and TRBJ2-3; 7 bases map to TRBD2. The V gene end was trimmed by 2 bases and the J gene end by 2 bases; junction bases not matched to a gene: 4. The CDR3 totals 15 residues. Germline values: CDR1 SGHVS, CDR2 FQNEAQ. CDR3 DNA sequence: TGTGCCAGCAGCTTAAAGCGGGGACTCACAGATACGCAGTATTTT. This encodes CASSLKRGLTDTQYF. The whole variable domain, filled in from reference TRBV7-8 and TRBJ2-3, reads GAGVSQSPRYKVAKRGQDVALRCDPISGHVSLFWYQQALGQGPEFLTYFQNEAQLDKSGLPSDRFFAERPEGSVSTLKIQRTQQEDSAVYLCASSLKRGLTDTQYFGPGTRLTVL.

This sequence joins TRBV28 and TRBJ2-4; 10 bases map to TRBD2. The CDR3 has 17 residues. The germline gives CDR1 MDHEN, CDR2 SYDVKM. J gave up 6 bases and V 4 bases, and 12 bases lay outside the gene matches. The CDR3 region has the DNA TGTGCCAGCAGTTGGGGTAGCGGGAGGAGCTCGGCAAACATTCAGTACTTC. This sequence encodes CASSWGSGRSSANIQYF. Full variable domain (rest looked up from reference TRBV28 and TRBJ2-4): DVKVTQSSRYLVKRTGEKVFLECVQDMDHENMFWYRQDPGLGLRLIYFSYDVKMKEKGDIPEGYSVSREKKERFSLILESASTNQTSMYLCASSWGSGRSSANIQYFGAGTRLSVL.